The clone carrying this T cell receptor beta chain has just a few counts. Antigen unknown. The record originates from a study of T-cell memory formation after mild COVID-19. Whole-study results and caveats: A second wave of clones peaked on day 37, and their SARS-CoV-2 specificity went unconfirmed. Cross-reactive memory seemingly joined, as some responding clones were found in pre-infection memory.

The CDR3 runs to 14 residues. With V trimmed by 5 bases and J by 3 bases, 3 bases remained unmatched. From germline, CDR1 is SGHTA and CDR2 FQGNSA. From 5'RACE with constant-segment primers came TCR alpha and TCR beta cDNA libraries that carried sample barcodes and UMIs. TCRdb redid the calling of the 5' RACE reads with MiXCR, one entry per CDR3 protein. The data show 550,000 to 600,000 distinct CDR3 sequences, roughly 21% seen once. Specimen: PBMCs or a T cell subset sorted from them (not recorded which). The J gene is TRBJ2-1, the V gene TRBV7-2; 8 bases agree with TRBD1. This TCR was sampled from an adult woman who had mild COVID-19 (a few samples of this study predate the infection). Cell type and time point are not known. This CDR3 is CASSTGQVYNEQFF. The CDR3 bases are TGTGCCAGCAGCACGGGACAGGTCTACAATGAGCAGTTCTTC. The full variable domain, its missing parts supplied by reference TRBV7-2 and TRBJ2-1, is GAGVSQSPSNKVTEKGKDVELRCDPISGHTALYWYRQSLGQGLEFLIYFQGNSAPDKSGLPSDRFSAERTGGSVSTLTIQRTQQEDSAVYLCASSTGQVYNEQFFGPGTRLTVL.